The next 22 T cell receptor beta chains were all read from a single sample in a study of blood T cell repertoires in COVID-19. Produced via immunoSEQ multiplex PCR; TCRdb's table is partial and in-frame only. In the table there are about 320,000 clones, around 83% of which are singletons. The sequenced sample consisted of peripheral blood. These receptor sequences come from a woman between 50 and 59 years old with acute or convalescent COVID-19.

V usage is TRBV5-1 and J usage is TRBJ2-2; TRBD1 matches 7 bases. This CDR3 has 12 amino acids. Trimming took 7 bases from V and 4 from J; bases not matched to a gene: 1. CDR1 and CDR2 (germline): SGHRS, YFSETQ. The CDR3 DNA follows: TGCGCCAGCCGACAGGGCACCGGGGAGCTGTTTTTT. Its translation: CASRQGTGELFF.

To note about this clone: This sample includes further DNA sequences coding for the same CDR3. The genes are TRBV5-1 and TRBJ2-2, with D perhaps matching TRBD2 (6 bases). CDR1 is SGHRS, CDR2 YFSETQ, per germline. This CDR3 has 16 amino acids. V was clipped by 0 bases and J by 0 bases, with 9 bases between them. CDR3 sequence: CASSLGSGANTGELFF. CDR3 bases: TGCGCCAGCAGCTTGGGTAGCGGCGCGAACACCGGGGAGCTGTTTTTT.

This clone was found once. The rearrangement links TRBV11-2 to TRBJ2-7, with a tentative D call TRBD1 (5 bases). V gave up 3 bases and J gave up 2 bases, with 17 bases separating them. The CDR3 runs 16 residues. Germline V CDR1 and CDR2: SGHAT, FQNNGV. The CDR3 region is CASSFTQMDTAYEQYF. The CDR3 coding sequence is TGTGCCAGCAGCTTTACTCAAATGGACACAGCCTACGAGCAGTACTTC.

The CDR3, as DNA: TGTGCCAGCAGCCAAGGGAGCAGGGGCACACTCCACTTCTTC. It codes for CASSQGSRGTLHFF. The chain employs TRBV3-1 (or the pseudogene TRBV3-2) and TRBJ2-1; a weak D match, TRBD1 (6 bases). Trimming took off 1 base at V and 16 bases at J, with 20 bases between the two ends. Germline V CDR1 and CDR2: LGHDT, YNNKEL (reference sequence). The CDR3 is made up of 14 amino acids.

This clone appeared a few times. CDR3 region: CASSSQGSWNTEAFF. DNA for the CDR3: TGCGCCAGCAGCTCGCAGGGAAGTTGGAACACTGAAGCTTTCTTT. This rearrangement joins TRBV5-1 to TRBJ1-1; the D gene is possibly TRBD1 (5 bases). This CDR3 comprises 15 residues. Germline lookup yields CDR1 SGHRS and CDR2 YFSETQ. The V end lost 3 bases, the J end lost 1 base, and 13 bases lay between the germline ends.

This clone was counted only a few times. CDR3 amino acids: CASSIAGGLRLYEQYF. DNA for the CDR3: TGTGCCAGTAGTATAGCGGGAGGTTTACGATTATACGAGCAGTACTTC. V is TRBV19 and J is TRBJ2-7; 7 nucleotides match TRBD2. CDR1 is LNHDA, CDR2 SQIVND, per germline (reference sequence). The CDR3 consists of 16 residues. Germline trimming cut 1 base from V and 4 bases from J; bases unmatched to any gene: 10.

V is TRBV9 and J is TRBJ1-1, with TRBD1 identical over 7 bases. The CDR3 covers 15 residues. The V gene end was trimmed by 5 bases and the J gene end by 1 base; junction bases not matched to a gene: 8. From germline, CDR1 is SGDLS and CDR2 YYNGEE. CDR3 residues: CASSKPGGRNTEAFF. CDR3 bases: TGTGCCAGCAGTAAACCAGGGGGTAGGAACACTGAAGCTTTCTTT.

This clone was recorded once. This rearrangement joins TRBV7-3 to TRBJ2-1; 14 nucleotides agree with TRBD2. With 4 bases clipped from V and 10 bases from J, the junction kept 3 bases outside the gene matches. The CDR3 contains 14 residues. Germline CDR1 is SGHTA and CDR2 is FQGTGA. CDR3 nucleotides: TGTGCCAGCAGCTCTGGGACTAGCGGGGGAGAGCAGTTCTTC. Its protein is CASSSGTSGGEQFF. Looking up the rest from reference TRBV7-3 and TRBJ2-1 gives the full variable domain: GAGVSQTPSNKVTEKGKYVELRCDPISGHTALYWYRQSLGQGPEFLIYFQGTGAADDSGLPNDRFFAVRPEGSVSTLKIQRTERGDSAVYLCASSSGTSGGEQFFGPGTRLTVL.

The chain links TRBV5-6 to TRBJ2-3; tentative D call: TRBD2 (6 bases). Germline V gives CDR1 SGHDT, CDR2 YYEEEE. The CDR3 length is 14 residues. V dropped 3 bases and J dropped 3 bases, with 11 bases sitting between them. The CDR3 DNA reads TGTGCCAGCAGCTCAGGACTACAAACAGATACGCAGTATTTT. Translated, it gives CASSSGLQTDTQYF.

Points on this clone: This specimen includes other DNA sequences encoding the same CDR3. The rearrangement joins TRBV14 to TRBJ1-2, with 7 bases lining up with TRBD1. V lost 4 bases to trimming and J lost 4 bases; unmatched junction nucleotides: 6. This CDR3 comprises 14 residues. Looked up from germline, CDR1 is SGHDN and CDR2 is FVKESK. Here the CDR3 DNA reads TGTGCCAGCAGCCCGGGACAGAACCTCTATGGCTACACCTTC. It encodes CASSPGQNLYGYTF.

The chain joins TRBV19 to TRBJ2-1, with D tentatively TRBD2 (7 bases). CDR1 LNHDA and CDR2 SQIVND come from the germline V gene (reference sequence). CDR3 length: 13 amino acids. Trimming left V 10 bases short and J 7 bases short, with 17 bases between. In DNA form, the CDR3 reads TGTGCCACCGAAAGGGGGGGCCGGAATGAGCAGTTCTTC. Its protein product is CATERGGRNEQFF.

This clone was detected once. The CDR3: CASSSRLAEETQYF. The CDR3 region has the DNA TGTGCCAGCAGCTCCCGACTAGCTGAAGAGACCCAGTACTTC. V is TRBV11-2 and J is TRBJ2-5, with TRBD2 identical over 7 bases. The CDR3 runs to 14 residues. V lost 4 bases, J lost 3 bases, and 5 bases stayed unmatched. The V gene's germline CDR1 is SGHAT and CDR2 FQNNGV.

There are a few counts of this clone. The rearrangement links TRBV15 to TRBJ1-2; 7 bases line up with TRBD1. J gave up 2 bases and V 5 bases, and 2 bases lay outside the gene matches. CDR1 is LNHNV, CDR2 YYDKDF, per germline (reference sequence). This CDR3 is built from 13 residues. The CDR3 DNA sequence: TGTGCCACCAGCCGGGACAGCAACTATGGCTACACCTTC. Protein sequence: CATSRDSNYGYTF.

The rearrangement links TRBV6-5 to TRBJ2-3; D call uncertain. V shed 4 bases and J shed 5 bases, with 13 bases lying between them. The CDR3 runs 14 residues. CDR1 MNHEY and CDR2 SVGAGI come from the germline V gene. In DNA form, the CDR3 reads TGTGCCAGCAGTTTTGATGGCCTGGTAGATACGCAGTATTTT. Encoded protein: CASSFDGLVDTQYF.

The gene calls are TRBV13 and TRBJ2-5; TRBD2 aligns across 7 bases. The CDR3 has 13 residues. The germline CDR1 and CDR2 sequences are PRHDT and FYEKMQ (reference sequence). V lost 5 bases, J lost 9 bases, and 9 bases stayed unmatched. DNA for the CDR3: TGTGCCAGCAGCCTCAGACTAGCCCCCTCCCAGTACTTC. It is translated as CASSLRLAPSQYF.

The V call is TRBV2, the J call TRBJ2-2, with D possibly being TRBD2 (7 bases). Trimming took off 7 bases at V and 6 bases at J, with 15 bases between the two ends. Germline V gene lookup returns CDR1 SNHLY and CDR2 FYNNEI. This CDR3 has 14 residues. The CDR3, as DNA: TGTGCCAGCATAGTAGGGGGGGCTCCCGGGGAGCTGTTTTTT. Its protein product is CASIVGGAPGELFF.

The genes are TRBV19 and TRBJ2-1, with D possibly TRBD2 on 7 matching bases. Trimming cost V 5 bases and J 9 bases, with 20 bases left between them. CDR1 LNHDA and CDR2 SQIVND come from the germline V gene (reference sequence). The CDR3 length is 15 residues. CDR3 protein: CASSLNFGGAGEQFF. CDR3 in DNA: TGTGCCAGTAGTCTCAACTTTGGGGGGGCCGGTGAGCAGTTCTTC. The full variable domain, with the rest looked up from reference TRBV19 and TRBJ2-1, is DGGITQSPKYLFRKEGQNVTLSCEQNLNHDAMYWYRQDPGQGLRLIYYSQIVNDFQKGDIAEGYSVSREKKESFPLTVTSAQKNPTAFYLCASSLNFGGAGEQFFGPGTRLTVL.

The chain links TRBV30 to TRBJ1-5, with D unresolved. The germline CDR1 and CDR2 sequences are GTSNPN and SVGIG (reference sequence). The CDR3 is made up of 13 amino acids. Trimming left V 2 bases short and J 4 bases short, with 9 bases between. CDR3 in DNA: TGTGCCTGGAGTCCACAGCTTAATCAGCCCCAGCATTTT. Its translation is CAWSPQLNQPQHF.

CDR3 protein: CASSPQQMNTEAFF. The DNA for the CDR3 is TGTGCCAGCTCACCACAACAAATGAACACTGAAGCTTTCTTT. The V and J genes are TRBV18 and TRBJ1-1, with no clear D. Deletions cut 1 base from V and 0 bases from J, with 6 bases between. This CDR3 contains 14 residues. Germline lookup yields CDR1 KGHSH and CDR2 LQKENI.

The chain links TRBV25-1 to TRBJ1-3; 7 nucleotides align to TRBD1. CDR1 is MGHDK, CDR2 SYGVNS, per germline. J gave up 7 bases and V 3 bases, and 9 bases lay outside the gene matches. CDR3 length equals 15 residues. As DNA, the CDR3 is TGTGCCAGCAGTGAGACAGGGTTGGAATCGAACACCATATATTTT. This sequence encodes CASSETGLESNTIYF.

This clone was seen more than once but under ten times. This chain joins TRBV5-1 and TRBJ1-6, with 8 bases matching TRBD1. CDR3 size: 13 residues. Germline values: CDR1 SGHRS, CDR2 YFSETQ. V lost 2 bases and J lost 9; bases outside the gene matches: 1. CDR3 sequence: CASSFTGGSPLHF. The CDR3 DNA follows: TGCGCCAGCAGCTTTACAGGGGGTTCACCCCTCCACTTT.

The chain carries TRBV30 and TRBJ2-5; D uncertain. The germline CDR1 and CDR2 sequences are GTSNPN and SVGIG (reference sequence). Trimming pared 0 bases from V and 3 bases from J, leaving 8 bases between. The CDR3 spans 13 residues. In DNA, the CDR3 is TGTGCCTGGAGTGTACGACTGGAAGAGACCCAGTACTTC. Protein sequence: CAWSVRLEETQYF.